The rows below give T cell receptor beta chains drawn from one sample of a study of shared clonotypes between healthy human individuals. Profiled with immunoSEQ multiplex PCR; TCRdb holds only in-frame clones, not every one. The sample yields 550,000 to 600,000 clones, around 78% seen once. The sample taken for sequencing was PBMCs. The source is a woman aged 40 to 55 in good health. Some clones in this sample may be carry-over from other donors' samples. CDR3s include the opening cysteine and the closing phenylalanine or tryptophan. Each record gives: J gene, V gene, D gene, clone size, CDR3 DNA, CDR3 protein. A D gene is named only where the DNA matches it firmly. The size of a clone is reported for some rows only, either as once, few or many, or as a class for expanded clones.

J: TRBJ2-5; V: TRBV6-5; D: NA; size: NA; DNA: TGTGCCAGCAGTGGGGCTCTGGGAGAGACCCAGTACTTC; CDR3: CASSGALGETQYF
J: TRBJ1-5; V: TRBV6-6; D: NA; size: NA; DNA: TGTGCCAGCAGTAACAGGCTTATCCATCAGCCCCAGCATTTT; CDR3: CASSNRLIHQPQHF
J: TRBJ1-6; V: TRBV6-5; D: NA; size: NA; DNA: TGTGCCAGCGGGGGAATAAATTCACCCCTCCACTTT; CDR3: CASGGINSPLHF
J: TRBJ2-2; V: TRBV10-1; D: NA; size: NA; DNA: TGCGCCAGCAGTGATACAGGGAGGGACGCCGGGGAGCTGTTTTTT; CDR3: CASSDTGRDAGELFF
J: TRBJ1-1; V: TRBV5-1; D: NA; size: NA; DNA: TGCGCCAGCAGCTTGGATTCCGGGATGGCTTTCTTT; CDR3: CASSLDSGMAFF
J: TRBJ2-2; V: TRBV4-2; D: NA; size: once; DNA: TGTGCCAGCAGCCATCCGGAATTGGGCGGGGAGCTGTTTTTT; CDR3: CASSHPELGGELFF
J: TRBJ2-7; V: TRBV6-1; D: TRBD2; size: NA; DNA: TGTGCCAGCACTCCGGGACTAGCTCCCATGAGCGAGCAGTACTTC; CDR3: CASTPGLAPMSEQYF
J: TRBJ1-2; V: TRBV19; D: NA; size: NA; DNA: TGTGCCAGTGAGGAGTTTCCGGGTGGCTACACCTTC; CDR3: CASEEFPGGYTF
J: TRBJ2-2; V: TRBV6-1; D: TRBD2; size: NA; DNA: TGTGCCAGCAGGGAGCGGGAGGGCCGGACCGGGGAGCTGTTTTTT; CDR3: CASREREGRTGELFF
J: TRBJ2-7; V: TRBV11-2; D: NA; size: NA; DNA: TGTGCCAGCAGCTCCCGGGACCAGGTTGGCGAGCAGTACTTC; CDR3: CASSSRDQVGEQYF
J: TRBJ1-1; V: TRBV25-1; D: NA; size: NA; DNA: TGTGCCAGCAGTAAGATCGGGGTAGGGAACACTGAAGCTTTCTTT; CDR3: CASSKIGVGNTEAFF
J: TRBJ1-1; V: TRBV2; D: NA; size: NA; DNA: TGTGCCAGCAGTGAAGCGGGGTTTAGGGCTGAAGCTTTCTTT; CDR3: CASSEAGFRAEAFF
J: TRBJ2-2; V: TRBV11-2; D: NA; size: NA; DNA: TGTGCCAGCAGCCGCCGACAGAACACCGGGGAGCTGTTTTTT; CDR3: CASSRRQNTGELFF
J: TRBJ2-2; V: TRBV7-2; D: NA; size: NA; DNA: TGTGCCAGCAGCTTTCTATCGGGGCTGGGCGTTTTCGGCGGGGAGCTGTTTTTT; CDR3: CASSFLSGLGVFGGELFF
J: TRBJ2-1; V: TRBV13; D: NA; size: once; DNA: TGTGCCAGCAGCCCGGGACTTTCCGACTACAATGAGCAGTTCTTC; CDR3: CASSPGLSDYNEQFF
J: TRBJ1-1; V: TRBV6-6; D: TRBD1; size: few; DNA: TGTGCCAGCAGCTCAGACAGGGGTGTTGTGAACACTGAAGCTTTCTTT; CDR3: CASSSDRGVVNTEAFF
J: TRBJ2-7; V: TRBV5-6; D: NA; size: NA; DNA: TGTGCCAGCAGTTACAGGTCCCGCGAGCAGTACTTC; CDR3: CASSYRSREQYF
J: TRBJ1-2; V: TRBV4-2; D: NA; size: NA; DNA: TGTGCCAGCAGCCAAGATCAATCCATCTCTGGCTACACCTTC; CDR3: CASSQDQSISGYTF
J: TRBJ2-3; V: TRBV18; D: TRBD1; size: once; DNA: TGTGCCAGCTCACTTTCGGGACAGGGGGATGCAGATACGCAGTATTTT; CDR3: CASSLSGQGDADTQYF
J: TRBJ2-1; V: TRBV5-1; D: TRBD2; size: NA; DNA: TGCGCCAGCGGCCTAAGCGGGACGAACTACAATGAGCAGTTCTTC; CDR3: CASGLSGTNYNEQFF
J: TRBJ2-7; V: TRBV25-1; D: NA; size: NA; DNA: TGTGCCAGCAGTGAGGGGGACTTGGGAGAGCAGTACTTC; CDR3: CASSEGDLGEQYF
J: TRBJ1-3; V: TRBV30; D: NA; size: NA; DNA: TGTGCCTGGAGTGCCAGGGCGTCTGGAAACACCATATATTTT; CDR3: CAWSARASGNTIYF
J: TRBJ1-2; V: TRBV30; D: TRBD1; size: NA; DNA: TGTGCCTCCCGAAAGACAGGGATCGATGGCTACACCTTC; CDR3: CASRKTGIDGYTF
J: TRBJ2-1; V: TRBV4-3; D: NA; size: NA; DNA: TGCGCCAGCAGCCAAGATCGGGTCTCTAGGGGGTCCTACAATGAGCAGTTCTTC; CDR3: CASSQDRVSRGSYNEQFF
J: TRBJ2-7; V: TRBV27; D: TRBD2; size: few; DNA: TGTGCCAGCAGTCTGACGGGACTAGCGAGACATTATGAGCAGTACTTC; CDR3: CASSLTGLARHYEQYF
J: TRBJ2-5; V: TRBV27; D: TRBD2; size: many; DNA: TGTGCCAGCAGTTTGAGCAGACTAGCGGGAGGCGGGGAGACCCAGTACTTC; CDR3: CASSLSRLAGGGETQYF
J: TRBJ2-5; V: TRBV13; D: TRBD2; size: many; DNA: TGTGCCAGCAGTAGCGGGACCCAAGAGACCCAGTACTTC; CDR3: CASSSGTQETQYF
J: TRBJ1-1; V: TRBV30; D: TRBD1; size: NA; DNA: TGTGCCTGGCACAGAAGGGGGCCGGACACTGAAGCTTTCTTT; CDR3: CAWHRRGPDTEAFF
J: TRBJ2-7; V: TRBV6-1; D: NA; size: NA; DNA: TGTGCCATCAGTGAGTCGCCCGGGACCTCCTACGAGCAGTACTTC; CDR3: CAISESPGTSYEQYF
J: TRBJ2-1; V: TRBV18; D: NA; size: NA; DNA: TGTGCCAGCTCACCACTGGCGGCCGCATACTACAATGAGCAGTTCTTC; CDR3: CASSPLAAAYYNEQFF
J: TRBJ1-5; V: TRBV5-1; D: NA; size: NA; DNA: TGCGCCAGCAGCTTGGATGGGGTATCGGCGAATCAGCCCCAGCATTTT; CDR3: CASSLDGVSANQPQHF
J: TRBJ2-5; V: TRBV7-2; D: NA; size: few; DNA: TGTGCCAGCAGCTTAGGCCGACAGCAAGAGACCCAGTACTTC; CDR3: CASSLGRQQETQYF
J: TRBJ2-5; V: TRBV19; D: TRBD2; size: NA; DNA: TGTGCCAGTAGTCCAGCGGGAGTCTTTGGGGAGACCCAGTACTTC; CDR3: CASSPAGVFGETQYF
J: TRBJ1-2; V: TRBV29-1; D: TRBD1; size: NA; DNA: TGCAGCGTGGAGTACAGGGGTTGGGGTGGCTACACCTTC; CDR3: CSVEYRGWGGYTF
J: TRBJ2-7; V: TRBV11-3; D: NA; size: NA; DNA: TGTGCCAGCAGGTCCCAGCAGTACTTC; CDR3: CASRSQQYF
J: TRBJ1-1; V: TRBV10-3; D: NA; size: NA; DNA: TGTGCCATTGCGATAGAAATGAACACTGAAGCTTTCTTT; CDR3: CAIAIEMNTEAFF
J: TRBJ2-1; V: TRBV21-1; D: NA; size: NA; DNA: TGTGCCAGCAGCAGCACAGAGGGAAGCGGGGACCTCAATGAGCAGTTCTTC; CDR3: CASSSTEGSGDLNEQFF
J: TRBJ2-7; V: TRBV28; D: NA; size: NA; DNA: TGTGCCAGCAGCCCGCCAGGGGTTAAGTCCTACGAGCAGTACTTC; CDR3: CASSPPGVKSYEQYF
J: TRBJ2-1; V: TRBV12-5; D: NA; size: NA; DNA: TGTGCTAGTGCCCGGCAGGTTGAGCAGTTCTTC; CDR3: CASARQVEQFF
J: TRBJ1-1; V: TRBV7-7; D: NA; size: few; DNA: TGTGCTAGCAGCTCGGGTAAGAACACTGAAGCTTTCTTT; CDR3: CASSSGKNTEAFF
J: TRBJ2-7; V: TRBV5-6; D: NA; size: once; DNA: TGTGCCAGCAGCTTGGCTCAGGTCGCCTACGAGCAGTACTTC; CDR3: CASSLAQVAYEQYF
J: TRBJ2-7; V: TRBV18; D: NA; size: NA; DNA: TGTGCCAGCTCACCATTGGCAACGTTAGAACAGGGTGACGAGCAGTACTTC; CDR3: CASSPLATLEQGDEQYF
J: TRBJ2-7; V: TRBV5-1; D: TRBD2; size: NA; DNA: TGCGCCAGCAGCCCCCGGGGGAGGGACGAGCAGTACTTC; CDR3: CASSPRGRDEQYF
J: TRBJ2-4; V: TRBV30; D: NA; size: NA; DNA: TGTGCCTGGAGTAAGGGACACCAAAACATTCAGTACTTC; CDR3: CAWSKGHQNIQYF
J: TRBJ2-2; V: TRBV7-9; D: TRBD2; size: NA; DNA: TGTGCCAGCAGCCCCCCCGGACTAGCGAACACCGGGGAGCTGTTTTTT; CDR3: CASSPPGLANTGELFF